This T cell receptor beta chain was captured in a study of identifying expanded T cells in peripheral blood. This table comes from immunoSEQ multiplex PCR, and its TCRdb copy is limited to in-frame clones, with some not included. The data show about 63,000 clones, approximately 80% seen once. Germline V gives CDR1 SGHRS, CDR2 YFSETQ. V was trimmed by 0 bases and J by 0 bases, leaving 10 bases between them. The CDR3 covers 16 residues. Sequencing used blood. The chain has TRBV5-1 and TRBJ2-1; unclear D gene. This sequence was found in a person aged 18-70 years in good health. In nucleotides, the CDR3 is TGCGCCAGCAGCTTGGGTCTTTTCGGCTCCTACAATGAGCAGTTCTTC. Its protein is CASSLGLFGSYNEQFF.